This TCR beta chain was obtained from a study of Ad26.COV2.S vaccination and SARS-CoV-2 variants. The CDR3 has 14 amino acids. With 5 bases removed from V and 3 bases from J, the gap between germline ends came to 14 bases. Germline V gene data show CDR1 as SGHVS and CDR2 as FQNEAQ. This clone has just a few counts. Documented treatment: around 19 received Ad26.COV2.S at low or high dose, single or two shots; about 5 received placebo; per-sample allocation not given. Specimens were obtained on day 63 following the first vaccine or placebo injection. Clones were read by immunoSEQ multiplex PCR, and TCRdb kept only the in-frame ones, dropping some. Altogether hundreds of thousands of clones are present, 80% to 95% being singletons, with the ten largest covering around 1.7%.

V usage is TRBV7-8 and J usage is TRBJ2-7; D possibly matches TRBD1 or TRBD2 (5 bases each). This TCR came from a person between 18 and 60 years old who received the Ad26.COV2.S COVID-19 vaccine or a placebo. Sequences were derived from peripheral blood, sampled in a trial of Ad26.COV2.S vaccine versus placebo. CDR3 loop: CASSKEGQIYEQYF. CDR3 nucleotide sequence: TGTGCCAGCAGCAAAGAGGGGCAGATCTACGAGCAGTACTTC.